This is a list of T cell receptor beta chains from one sample in a study of pediatric ulcerative colitis. Sequenced by immunoSEQ multiplex PCR; TCRdb stores in-frame clones only, minus some. The data show more than 50,000 clones, 77% seen once. The sample comprised blood. The receptors shown here come from a boy younger than 18 with moderate ulcerative colitis. Both conserved end residues are part of each CDR3. Each record gives: clone size, J gene, V gene, D gene, CDR3 DNA, CDR3 protein. A D gene is named only where the DNA matches it firmly. Expanded clones get a size class; other rows say once, few or many, or leave the size out.

clone size: NA
J gene: TRBJ2-2
V gene: TRBV9
D gene: NA
CDR3 DNA: TGTGCCAGCAGCGTAGGCTCTGGGGGCACCGGGGAGCTGTTTTTT
CDR3 protein: CASSVGSGGTGELFF

clone size: NA
J gene: TRBJ1-1
V gene: TRBV5-4
D gene: TRBD1
CDR3 DNA: TGTGCCGGGGTTGAGACAGGGGGAGGGAGGACTGAAGCTTTCTTT
CDR3 protein: CAGVETGGGRTEAFF

clone size: NA
J gene: TRBJ1-5
V gene: TRBV7-6
D gene: NA
CDR3 DNA: TGTGCCAGCAGCTTAAGAGGCGATCAGCCCCAGCATTTT
CDR3 protein: CASSLRGDQPQHF

clone size: NA
J gene: TRBJ2-7
V gene: TRBV6-5
D gene: NA
CDR3 DNA: TGTGCCAGCAGTAGGACAGCCCTCTACGAGCAGTACTTC
CDR3 protein: CASSRTALYEQYF

clone size: NA
J gene: TRBJ2-7
V gene: TRBV14
D gene: TRBD1
CDR3 DNA: TGTGCCAGCAGCCAAGAAGACAGGGGGCTCGAGCAGTACTTC
CDR3 protein: CASSQEDRGLEQYF

clone size: few
J gene: TRBJ1-1
V gene: TRBV2
D gene: NA
CDR3 DNA: TGTGCCAGCAGTGTCAGGGGTAACACTGAAGCTTTCTTT
CDR3 protein: CASSVRGNTEAFF

clone size: NA
J gene: TRBJ2-1
V gene: TRBV14
D gene: NA
CDR3 DNA: TGTGCCAGCAGCCAAGATCCCGGCTCCTACAATGAGCAGTTCTTC
CDR3 protein: CASSQDPGSYNEQFF

clone size: few
J gene: TRBJ1-2
V gene: TRBV2
D gene: NA
CDR3 DNA: TGTGCCAGCAGTGAAAGGATGGACGGTGGGCTCCGGGGCTACACCTTC
CDR3 protein: CASSERMDGGLRGYTF

clone size: NA
J gene: TRBJ2-7
V gene: TRBV14
D gene: NA
CDR3 DNA: TGTGCCAGCGCTCACATCAGCTCCTACGAGCAGTACTTC
CDR3 protein: CASAHISSYEQYF

clone size: NA
J gene: TRBJ2-3
V gene: TRBV4-1
D gene: NA
CDR3 DNA: TGCGCCAGCAGCCAAGAGAGGGGAGGAACCCCAGATACGCAGTATTTT
CDR3 protein: CASSQERGGTPDTQYF

clone size: NA
J gene: TRBJ1-3
V gene: TRBV30
D gene: NA
CDR3 DNA: TGTGCCTGGAGAAACAGGAAAGTGTCGGACACCATATATTTT
CDR3 protein: CAWRNRKVSDTIYF

clone size: NA
J gene: TRBJ2-2
V gene: TRBV9
D gene: NA
CDR3 DNA: TGTGCCAGCAGCCTCCTGGCCGTGGGGGAAACCGGGGAGCTGTTTTTT
CDR3 protein: CASSLLAVGETGELFF

clone size: once
J gene: TRBJ2-5
V gene: TRBV9
D gene: NA
CDR3 DNA: TGTGCCAGCAGCCCCCGGACTATTCAAGAGACCCAGTACTTC
CDR3 protein: CASSPRTIQETQYF

clone size: NA
J gene: TRBJ1-1
V gene: TRBV20-1
D gene: NA
CDR3 DNA: TGCAGTGCAGGCCAAAACACTGAAGCTTTCTTT
CDR3 protein: CSAGQNTEAFF

clone size: NA
J gene: TRBJ1-2
V gene: TRBV6-6
D gene: NA
CDR3 DNA: TGTGCCAGCAGTTACGCTGAAGACTATGGCTACACCTTC
CDR3 protein: CASSYAEDYGYTF

clone size: NA
J gene: TRBJ1-1
V gene: TRBV27
D gene: NA
CDR3 DNA: TGTGCCAGCAGTTGGGGCAGGGCGAACACTGAAGCTTTCTTT
CDR3 protein: CASSWGRANTEAFF

clone size: NA
J gene: TRBJ1-1
V gene: TRBV11-2
D gene: NA
CDR3 DNA: TGTGCCAGCAGCCCAGACCGGCACACTGAAGCTTTCTTT
CDR3 protein: CASSPDRHTEAFF

clone size: NA
J gene: TRBJ1-2
V gene: TRBV6-5
D gene: NA
CDR3 DNA: TGTGCCAGCAGTTTAAGTCGTGTCCCACAGGGAGCCTACACCTTC
CDR3 protein: CASSLSRVPQGAYTF

clone size: few
J gene: TRBJ1-1
V gene: TRBV11-1
D gene: TRBD1
CDR3 DNA: TGTGCCAGCAGCCCACAGGGGGCAGACACTGAAGCTTTCTTT
CDR3 protein: CASSPQGADTEAFF

clone size: NA
J gene: TRBJ2-5
V gene: TRBV2
D gene: NA
CDR3 DNA: TGTGCCAGCAGCGAACACCGGTCCATAGAGACCCAGTACTTC
CDR3 protein: CASSEHRSIETQYF

clone size: NA
J gene: TRBJ1-1
V gene: TRBV5-6
D gene: TRBD1
CDR3 DNA: TGTGCCAGCAGCTCAGGGACAGTCAGCATGAACACTGAAGCTTTCTTT
CDR3 protein: CASSSGTVSMNTEAFF

clone size: NA
J gene: TRBJ1-3
V gene: TRBV30
D gene: NA
CDR3 DNA: TGTGCCTGGAGTGGCCGCATGGTTGGAAACACCATATATTTT
CDR3 protein: CAWSGRMVGNTIYF

clone size: NA
J gene: TRBJ2-7
V gene: TRBV27
D gene: TRBD2
CDR3 DNA: TGTGCCAGCAGTTCCCCGGGACTAGCGGCGAGGCGTCGCGAGCAGTACTTC
CDR3 protein: CASSSPGLAARRREQYF

clone size: NA
J gene: TRBJ2-2
V gene: TRBV29-1
D gene: NA
CDR3 DNA: TGCAGCGTCGGGTTTGTAGGGGGCACCGGGGAGCTGTTTTTT
CDR3 protein: CSVGFVGGTGELFF

clone size: NA
J gene: TRBJ2-4
V gene: TRBV5-4
D gene: NA
CDR3 DNA: TGTGCCAGCAGCTTCCAGGGACTAGCCAAAAACATTCAGTACTTC
CDR3 protein: CASSFQGLAKNIQYF

clone size: NA
J gene: TRBJ2-5
V gene: TRBV30
D gene: NA
CDR3 DNA: TGTGCCTGGAGTCCAACCGGGACATCCGAGACCCAGTACTTC
CDR3 protein: CAWSPTGTSETQYF

clone size: NA
J gene: TRBJ1-5
V gene: TRBV30
D gene: NA
CDR3 DNA: TGTGCCTGGAGTGTACAGGGCCTTAGCAATCAGCCCCAGCATTTT
CDR3 protein: CAWSVQGLSNQPQHF

clone size: few
J gene: TRBJ2-2
V gene: TRBV7-3
D gene: NA
CDR3 DNA: TGTGCCAGCAGCTTTGAAACTTGGGTCGGGGAGCTGTTTTTT
CDR3 protein: CASSFETWVGELFF

clone size: NA
J gene: TRBJ2-1
V gene: TRBV30
D gene: NA
CDR3 DNA: TGTGCCTGTTCCTTGGGGCCGGGCCATGAGCAGTTCTTC
CDR3 protein: CACSLGPGHEQFF

clone size: NA
J gene: TRBJ2-2
V gene: TRBV14
D gene: NA
CDR3 DNA: TGTGCCAGCAGCCAATCGGTAGCCGGGGAGCTGTTTTTT
CDR3 protein: CASSQSVAGELFF

clone size: once
J gene: TRBJ2-2
V gene: TRBV5-4
D gene: TRBD2
CDR3 DNA: TGTGCCAGCACGATACTAGCGGGAGGGTACACCGGGGAGCTGTTTTTT
CDR3 protein: CASTILAGGYTGELFF

clone size: NA
J gene: TRBJ2-3
V gene: TRBV7-3
D gene: NA
CDR3 DNA: TGTGCCAGCAGCGACGGGACACCTAGCACAGATACGCAGTATTTT
CDR3 protein: CASSDGTPSTDTQYF

clone size: NA
J gene: TRBJ2-5
V gene: TRBV20-1
D gene: TRBD2
CDR3 DNA: TGCAGTGGCGGGAGAGGGGAGACCCAGTACTTC
CDR3 protein: CSGGRGETQYF

clone size: once
J gene: TRBJ2-5
V gene: TRBV5-4
D gene: NA
CDR3 DNA: TGTGCCAGCAGCTTGGCTCTCGAGACCCAGTACTTC
CDR3 protein: CASSLALETQYF

clone size: NA
J gene: TRBJ2-7
V gene: TRBV11-2
D gene: TRBD2
CDR3 DNA: TGTGCCAGCAGCTTAGAGGGTTGGCGGGAGGTTCCCTACGAGCAGTACTTC
CDR3 protein: CASSLEGWREVPYEQYF